The TCR beta chain under discussion was sequenced for a study of blood T cell repertoires in COVID-19. Overall study: From the United States, Italy and Spain came samples of acute and convalescent COVID-19.

Cohorts were assigned according to the clinical history that participants reported. A COVID-19 case was met by exposed participants within 2 weeks before study entry. Authors' data handling: Cell counts per sample came from amplifying reference gene primers. The assay was immunoSEQ multiplex PCR, and TCRdb's table has in-frame clones only and misses some. The V and J calls and the clone size are those of that table, but D and trimming were determined from the DNA. The data contain more than 250,000 clones, around 83% of them singletons. The V and J ends lost 6 bases and 3 bases respectively, with 15 bases between them. CDR3 size: 15 residues. Germline V gives CDR1 MNHEY, CDR2 SVGAGI.

Sequenced input: PBMCs or T cells enriched from blood (not recorded which). This chain uses TRBV6-5 with TRBJ1-5, with D unclear. The TCR originated in a man aged 35 to 55 who had been exposed to COVID-19. The CDR3 sequence: CASSQKRRDNQPQHF. In DNA, the CDR3 is TGTGCCAGCAGCCAAAAACGGAGGGACAATCAGCCCCAGCATTTT.